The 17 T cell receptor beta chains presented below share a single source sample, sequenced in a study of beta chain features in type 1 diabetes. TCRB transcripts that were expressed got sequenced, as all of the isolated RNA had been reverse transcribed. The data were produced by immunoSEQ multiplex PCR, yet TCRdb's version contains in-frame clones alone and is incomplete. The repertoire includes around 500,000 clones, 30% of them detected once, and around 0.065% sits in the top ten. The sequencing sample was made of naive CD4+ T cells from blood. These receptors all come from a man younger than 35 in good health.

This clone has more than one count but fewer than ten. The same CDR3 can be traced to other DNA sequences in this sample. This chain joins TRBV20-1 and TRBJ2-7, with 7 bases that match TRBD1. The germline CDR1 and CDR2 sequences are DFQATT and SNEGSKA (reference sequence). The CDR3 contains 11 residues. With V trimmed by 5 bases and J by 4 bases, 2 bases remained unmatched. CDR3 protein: CSAQDRYEQYF. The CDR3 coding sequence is TGCAGTGCTCAGGACAGGTACGAGCAGTACTTC.

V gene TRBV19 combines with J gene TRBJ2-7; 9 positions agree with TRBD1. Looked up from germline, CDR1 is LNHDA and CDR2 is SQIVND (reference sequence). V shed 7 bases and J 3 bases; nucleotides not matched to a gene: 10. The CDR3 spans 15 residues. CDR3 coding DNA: TGTGCCAGTACCCTAGCTGGGACAGGGAGCTACGAGCAGTACTTC. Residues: CASTLAGTGSYEQYF. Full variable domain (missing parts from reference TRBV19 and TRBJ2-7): DGGITQSPKYLFRKEGQNVTLSCEQNLNHDAMYWYRQDPGQGLRLIYYSQIVNDFQKGDIAEGYSVSREKKESFPLTVTSAQKNPTAFYLCASTLAGTGSYEQYFGPGTRLTVT.

CDR3 loop: CASSLAGRKFETQYF. The CDR3 bases are TGTGCCAGCAGCTTGGCGGGCCGTAAATTCGAGACCCAGTACTTC. This sequence joins TRBV5-4 and TRBJ2-5, with D hard to call. The CDR3 is 15 amino acids. Germline CDR1 reads SGHNT; CDR2 reads YYREEE (reference sequence). Trimming shortened V by 0 bases and J by 5 bases, and 14 bases separated the two germline ends.

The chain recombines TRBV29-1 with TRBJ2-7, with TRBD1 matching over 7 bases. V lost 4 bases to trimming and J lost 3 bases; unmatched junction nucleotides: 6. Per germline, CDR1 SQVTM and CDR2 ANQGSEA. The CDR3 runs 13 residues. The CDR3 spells CSVGRGRIYEQYF. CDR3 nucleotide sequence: TGCAGCGTTGGAAGGGGGCGGATCTACGAGCAGTACTTC.

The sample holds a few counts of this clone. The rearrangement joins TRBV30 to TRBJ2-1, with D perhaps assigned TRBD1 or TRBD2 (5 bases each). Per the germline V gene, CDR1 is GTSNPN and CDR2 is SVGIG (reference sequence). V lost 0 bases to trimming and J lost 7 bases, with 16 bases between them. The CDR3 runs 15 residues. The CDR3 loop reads CAWSVFGTGQNEQFF. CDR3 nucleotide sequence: TGTGCCTGGAGTGTTTTCGGGACGGGGCAGAATGAGCAGTTCTTC.

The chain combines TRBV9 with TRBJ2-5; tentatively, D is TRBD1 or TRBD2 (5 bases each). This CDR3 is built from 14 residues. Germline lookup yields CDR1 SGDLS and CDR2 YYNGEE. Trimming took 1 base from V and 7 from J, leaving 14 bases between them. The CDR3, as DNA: TGTGCCAGCAGCGTAAGTGGTAGAGGGGCGACCCAGTACTTC. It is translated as CASSVSGRGATQYF.

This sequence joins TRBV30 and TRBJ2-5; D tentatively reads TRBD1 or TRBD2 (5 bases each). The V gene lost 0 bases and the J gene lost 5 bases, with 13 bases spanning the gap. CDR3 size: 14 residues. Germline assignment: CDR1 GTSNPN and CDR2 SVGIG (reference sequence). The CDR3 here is CAWSVGARRETQYF. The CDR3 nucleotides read TGTGCCTGGAGTGTCGGGGCCCGTAGGGAGACCCAGTACTTC.

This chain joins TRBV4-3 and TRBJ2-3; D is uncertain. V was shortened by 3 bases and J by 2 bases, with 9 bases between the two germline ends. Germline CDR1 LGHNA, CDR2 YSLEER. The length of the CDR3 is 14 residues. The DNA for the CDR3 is TGCGCCAGCAGCCAGGCACCCTACACAGATACGCAGTATTTT. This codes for CASSQAPYTDTQYF.

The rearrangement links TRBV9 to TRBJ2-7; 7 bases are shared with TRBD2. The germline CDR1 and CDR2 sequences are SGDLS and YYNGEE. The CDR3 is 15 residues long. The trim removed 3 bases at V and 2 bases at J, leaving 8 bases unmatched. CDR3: CASSAQGAGAYEQYF. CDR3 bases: TGTGCCAGCAGCGCGCAAGGGGCGGGGGCCTACGAGCAGTACTTC. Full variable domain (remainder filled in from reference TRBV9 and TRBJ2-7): DSGVTQTPKHLITATGQRVTLRCSPRSGDLSVYWYQQSLDQGLQFLIQYYNGEERAKGNILERFSAQQFPDLHSELNLSSLELGDSALYFCASSAQGAGAYEQYFGPGTRLTVT.

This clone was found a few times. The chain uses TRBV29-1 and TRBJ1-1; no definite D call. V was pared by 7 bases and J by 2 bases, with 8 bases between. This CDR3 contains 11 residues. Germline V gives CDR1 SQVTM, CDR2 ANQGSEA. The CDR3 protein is CSAAKNTEAFF. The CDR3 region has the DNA TGCAGCGCGGCAAAAAACACTGAAGCTTTCTTT.

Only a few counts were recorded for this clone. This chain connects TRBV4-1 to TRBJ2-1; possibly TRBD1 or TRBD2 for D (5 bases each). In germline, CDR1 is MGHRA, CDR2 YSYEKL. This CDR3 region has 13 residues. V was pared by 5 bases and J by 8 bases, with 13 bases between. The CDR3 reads CASSAREIDEQFF. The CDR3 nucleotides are TGCGCCAGCAGCGCCAGGGAGATTGATGAGCAGTTCTTC.

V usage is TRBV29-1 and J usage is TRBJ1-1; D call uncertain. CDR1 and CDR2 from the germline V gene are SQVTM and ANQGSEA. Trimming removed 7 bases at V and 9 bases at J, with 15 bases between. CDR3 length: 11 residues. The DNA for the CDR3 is TGCAGCGAACGGACGGTGGGCAAAGCTTTCTTT. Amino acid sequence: CSERTVGKAFF. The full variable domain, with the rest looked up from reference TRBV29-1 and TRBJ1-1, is SAVISQKPSRDICQRGTSLTIQCQVDSQVTMMFWYRQQPGQSLTLIATANQGSEATYESGFVIDKFPISRPNLTFSTLTVSNMSPEDSSIYLCSERTVGKAFFGQGTRLTVV.

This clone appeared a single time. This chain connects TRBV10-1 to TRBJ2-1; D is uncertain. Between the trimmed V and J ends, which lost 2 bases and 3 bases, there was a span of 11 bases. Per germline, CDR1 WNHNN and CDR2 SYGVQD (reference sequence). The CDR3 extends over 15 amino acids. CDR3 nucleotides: TGCGCCAGCAGTGAGGGTGGTCTGAACTACAATGAGCAGTTCTTC. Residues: CASSEGGLNYNEQFF.

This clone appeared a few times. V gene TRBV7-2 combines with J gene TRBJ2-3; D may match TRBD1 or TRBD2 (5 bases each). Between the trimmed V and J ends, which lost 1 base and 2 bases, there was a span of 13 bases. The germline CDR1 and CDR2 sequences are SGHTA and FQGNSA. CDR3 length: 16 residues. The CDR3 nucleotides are TGTGCCAGCAGCTTAGAGGGGCTAGCCTTCACAGATACGCAGTATTTT. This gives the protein CASSLEGLAFTDTQYF.

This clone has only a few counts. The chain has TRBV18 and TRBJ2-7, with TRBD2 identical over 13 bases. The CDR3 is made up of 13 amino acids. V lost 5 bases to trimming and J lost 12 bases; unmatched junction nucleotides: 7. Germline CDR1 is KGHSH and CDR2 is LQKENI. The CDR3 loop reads CASSGLAGESRYF. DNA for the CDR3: TGTGCCAGCTCAGGACTAGCGGGAGAATCACGGTACTTC. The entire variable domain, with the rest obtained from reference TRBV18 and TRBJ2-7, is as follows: NAGVMQNPRHLVRRRGQEARLRCSPMKGHSHVYWYRQLPEEGLKFMVYLQKENIIDESGMPKERFSAEFPKEGPSILRIQQVVRGDSAAYFCASSGLAGESRYFGPGTRLTVT.

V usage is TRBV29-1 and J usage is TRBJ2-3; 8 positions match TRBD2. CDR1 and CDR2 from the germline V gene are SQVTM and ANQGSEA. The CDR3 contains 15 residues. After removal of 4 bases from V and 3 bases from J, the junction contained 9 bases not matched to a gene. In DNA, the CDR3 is TGCAGCGTTGCTCGAGCGGGAGTGGGGACAGATACGCAGTATTTT. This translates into CSVARAGVGTDTQYF.

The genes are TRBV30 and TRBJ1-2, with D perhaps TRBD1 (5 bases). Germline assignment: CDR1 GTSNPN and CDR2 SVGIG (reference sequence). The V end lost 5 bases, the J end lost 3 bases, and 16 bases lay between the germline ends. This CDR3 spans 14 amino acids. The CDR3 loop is CAWVIKGVDYGYTF. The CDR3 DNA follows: TGTGCCTGGGTGATTAAAGGGGTGGACTATGGCTACACCTTC.